These 32 T cell receptor beta chains were all obtained from the same sample, sequenced in a study of beta chain features in type 1 diabetes. Expressed TCRB transcripts were sequenced after all isolated RNA was converted to cDNA. Repertoires were generated with immunoSEQ multiplex PCR, while TCRdb's copy carries only in-frame clones and drops some. The table lists roughly 350,000 clones, approximately 10% of them singletons. The material sequenced was naive CD4+ T cells from blood. These receptors were collected from a woman in her thirties in good health.

The table lists this clone with a few counts. The chain combines TRBV19 with TRBJ2-7, with D tentatively TRBD2 (5 bases). Germline V lookup: CDR1 LNHDA, CDR2 SQIVND (reference sequence). V was trimmed by 3 bases and J by 4 bases, leaving 13 bases between them. The CDR3 has 14 residues. The CDR3 DNA sequence: TGTGCCAGTAGTATTGGACGGGGAGATTACGAGCAGTACTTC. Residues: CASSIGRGDYEQYF.

The table lists this clone with a few counts. The V gene is TRBV11-2, the J gene TRBJ2-2; 8 bases are a match to TRBD2. This CDR3 region has 16 residues. CDR1 and CDR2 (germline): SGHAT, FQNNGV. The ends lost 1 base at V and 5 bases at J; junction bases unmatched: 6. CDR3 coding DNA: TGTGCCAGCAGCTTAGTGTATTCGGGGGGGACCGGGGAGCTGTTTTTT. The encoded protein is CASSLVYSGGTGELFF.

The sample holds many counts of this clone. The V call is TRBV29-1, the J call TRBJ2-5; 8 nucleotides line up with TRBD2. This CDR3 comprises 13 residues. V was pared by 4 bases and J by 4 bases, with 5 bases of the junction left unmatched. From germline, CDR1 is SQVTM and CDR2 ANQGSEA. The CDR3 region is CSVAGRVIETQYF. In nucleotides, the CDR3 is TGCAGCGTTGCCGGGAGGGTTATAGAGACCCAGTACTTC.

This clone was seen a few times. The rearrangement joins TRBV28 to TRBJ2-7, with a tentative D call TRBD1 (6 bases). CDR1 and CDR2 (germline): MDHEN, SYDVKM. Trimming took off 3 bases at V and 2 bases at J, with 14 bases between the two ends. The CDR3 runs to 15 residues. CDR3 DNA: TGTGCCAGCAGTTTTTCAAGGGGGTTAACCTACGAGCAGTACTTC. Protein sequence: CASSFSRGLTYEQYF.

The J gene is TRBJ2-7, the V gene TRBV5-1, with 9 bases matching TRBD1. Germline CDR1 SGHRS, CDR2 YFSETQ. This CDR3 is built from 16 residues. J gave up 2 bases and V 2 bases, and 8 bases lay outside the gene matches. The CDR3 loop reads CASSLRKGQGTYEQYF. In DNA, the CDR3 is TGCGCCAGCAGCTTAAGAAAAGGACAGGGGACCTACGAGCAGTACTTC.

This clone was detected a few times. The chain carries TRBV5-1 and TRBJ1-4, with D tentatively TRBD1 (6 bases). The V gene lost 0 bases and the J gene lost 5 bases, with 8 bases spanning the gap. This CDR3 is built from 14 residues. In germline, CDR1 is SGHRS, CDR2 YFSETQ. As DNA, the CDR3 is TGCGCCAGCAGCTTGGGACAGGCAAATGAAAAACTGTTTTTT. Protein sequence: CASSLGQANEKLFF.

This clone has only a few counts. V is TRBV5-1 and J is TRBJ2-1, with D tentatively TRBD1 (6 bases). Trimming cost V 4 bases and J 7 bases, with 15 bases left between them. CDR3 length: 14 residues. Germline V gene data show CDR1 as SGHRS and CDR2 as YFSETQ. CDR3 loop: CASSQALGANEQFF. The CDR3 nucleotides read TGCGCCAGCAGCCAGGCCCTGGGGGCTAATGAGCAGTTCTTC.

This clone was observed a few times. The chain carries TRBV11-3 and TRBJ2-5; 8 nucleotides match TRBD1. This CDR3 comprises 14 residues. V lost 4 bases, J lost 4 bases, and 5 bases stayed unmatched. The germline gives CDR1 SGHNT, CDR2 YENEEA. CDR3 amino acids: CASSSGQGTETQYF. The CDR3 nucleotides read TGTGCCAGCAGCTCCGGACAGGGAACAGAGACCCAGTACTTC. The full variable domain, its missing parts supplied by reference TRBV11-3 and TRBJ2-5, is EAGVVQSPRYKIIEKKQPVAFWCNPISGHNTLYWYLQNLGQGPELLIRYENEEAVDDSQLPKDRFSAERLKGVDSTLKIQPAELGDSAVYLCASSSGQGTETQYFGPGTRLLVL.

The CDR3 DNA sequence: TGTGCCAGCAGCACAGGATCGAGGACCGGGGAGCTGTTTTTT. Amino acid sequence: CASSTGSRTGELFF. This sequence joins TRBV7-9 and TRBJ2-2; D perhaps matches TRBD1 (5 bases). CDR3 length: 14 amino acids. With 5 bases removed from V and 5 bases from J, the gap between germline ends came to 12 bases. CDR1 and CDR2 from the germline V gene are SEHNR and FQNEAQ (reference sequence).

This clone was found a few times. The chain is built from TRBV5-1 and TRBJ2-5; D might be TRBD1 (6 bases). The germline gives CDR1 SGHRS, CDR2 YFSETQ. Trimming removed 4 bases at V and 5 bases at J, with 15 bases between. The CDR3 spans 14 residues. Here the CDR3 DNA reads TGCGCCAGCAGCGTTCCAGGGGATTCGGAGACCCAGTACTTC. This gives the protein CASSVPGDSETQYF.

The chain employs TRBV6-5 and TRBJ1-1; D ambiguous. Germline CDR1 and CDR2: MNHEY and SVGAGI. V was trimmed by 6 bases and J by 0 bases, leaving 11 bases between them. The CDR3 has 14 residues. The CDR3 spells CASRRTNMNTEAFF. The CDR3 DNA sequence: TGTGCCAGCAGACGAACAAATATGAACACTGAAGCTTTCTTT.

On this clone itself: Other nucleotide sequences from this sample produce the same CDR3. The rearrangement joins TRBV9 to TRBJ2-5; no definite D call. This CDR3 is built from 13 residues. CDR1 and CDR2 from the germline V gene are SGDLS and YYNGEE. The germline V and J ends were trimmed by 0 bases and 4 bases, with 7 bases remaining between them. The CDR3 sequence is CASSVEGGETQYF. Here the CDR3 DNA reads TGTGCCAGCAGCGTAGAAGGCGGAGAGACCCAGTACTTC.

This clone was seen more than once but under ten times. The CDR3 DNA reads as TGTGCCAGCAGCCCGGATCTAGAGGAAAAACTGTTTTTT. Protein product: CASSPDLEEKLFF. The chain employs TRBV7-2 and TRBJ1-4; D ambiguous. The germline V and J ends were trimmed by 5 bases and 8 bases, with 12 bases remaining between them. Germline CDR1 is SGHTA and CDR2 is FQGNSA. This CDR3 comprises 13 residues.

Only a few counts were recorded for this clone. CDR3 region: CASSFRETQYF. CDR3 DNA sequence: TGTGCCAGCAGTTTCCGGGAGACCCAGTACTTC. The chain recombines TRBV27 with TRBJ2-5; the D is unclear. Looked up from germline, CDR1 is MNHEY and CDR2 is SMNVEV (reference sequence). The CDR3 extends over 11 amino acids. V was shortened by 3 bases and J by 5 bases, with 4 bases between the two germline ends.

This clone has only a few counts. The V gene is TRBV7-3, the J gene TRBJ2-3; possible D gene TRBD2, 6 bases. V shed 5 bases and J shed 0 bases, with 15 bases lying between them. The CDR3 runs to 16 residues. Germline assignment: CDR1 SGHTA and CDR2 FQGTGA. The CDR3 spells CASSPRSGVSTDTQYF. The CDR3 coding sequence is TGTGCCAGCAGCCCTCGTAGCGGAGTTAGCACAGATACGCAGTATTTT.

This clone was recorded a few times. The chain employs TRBV7-9 and TRBJ2-7; D remains ambiguous. Germline CDR1 reads SEHNR; CDR2 reads FQNEAQ (reference sequence). This CDR3 comprises 13 residues. The V end lost 4 bases, the J end lost 3 bases, and 10 bases lay between the germline ends. Written as DNA, the CDR3 is TGTGCCAGCAGCTCAGCCCCCTTCTACGAGCAGTACTTC. Its translation: CASSSAPFYEQYF.

About this clone itself: Other DNA sequences in this sample translate to the same CDR3. This rearrangement joins TRBV7-2 to TRBJ1-5; the D gene is possibly TRBD1 (6 bases). Germline V gene sequence: CDR1 SGHTA, CDR2 FQGNSA. Trimming stripped 1 base from V and 1 base from J, with 8 bases between. The CDR3 has 15 amino acids. CDR3 loop: CASSLVGQSNQPQHF. In DNA form, the CDR3 reads TGTGCCAGCAGCTTAGTAGGACAGAGCAATCAGCCCCAGCATTTT.

The chain is built from TRBV30 and TRBJ1-4; the D gene is possibly TRBD1 (5 bases). Between the trimmed V and J ends, which lost 3 bases and 6 bases, there was a span of 20 bases. Germline V gives CDR1 GTSNPN, CDR2 SVGIG (reference sequence). CDR3 size: 16 residues. CDR3: CAWRRQSGVFDEKLFF. CDR3 coding DNA: TGTGCCTGGAGAAGACAGTCCGGAGTCTTTGATGAAAAACTGTTTTTT.

The gene calls are TRBV4-1 and TRBJ2-7; TRBD2 might be the D (5 bases). Trimming stripped 2 bases from V and 7 bases from J, with 18 bases between. Germline lookup yields CDR1 MGHRA and CDR2 YSYEKL. The CDR3 is 15 residues long. The CDR3 here is CASSQSRDPLSEQYF. Written as DNA, the CDR3 is TGCGCCAGCAGCCAATCTCGGGATCCCCTGAGTGAGCAGTACTTC.

The chain employs TRBV12-5 and TRBJ2-7; 11 positions agree with TRBD1. Trimming cost V 6 bases and J 3 bases; bases outside gene matches: 4. This CDR3 is built from 14 residues. The germline CDR1 and CDR2 sequences are LGHNT and FRNRAP. CDR3 coding DNA: TGTGCTAGTGGCCCGGGACAGGGGGGCTACGAGCAGTACTTC. It codes for CASGPGQGGYEQYF.

This clone came up a few times. The CDR3 sequence is CASSLDRAGNTIYF. CDR3 nucleotide sequence: TGTGCCAGCAGTTTAGACAGGGCGGGAAACACCATATATTTT. V is TRBV28 and J is TRBJ1-3; 7 nucleotides align to TRBD1. The CDR3 is made up of 14 amino acids. CDR1 is MDHEN, CDR2 SYDVKM, per germline. V lost 2 bases to trimming and J lost 4 bases; unmatched junction nucleotides: 2.

This clone was seen a few times. This sequence joins TRBV30 and TRBJ2-1, with D perhaps TRBD1 (8 bases). Trimming stripped 7 bases from V and 8 bases from J, with 15 bases between. CDR3 length equals 12 residues. Germline V CDR1 and CDR2: GTSNPN, SVGIG (reference sequence). In nucleotides, the CDR3 is TGTGCCTCAGGACAGGGAGGGGATGAGCAGTTCTTC. Translation: CASGQGGDEQFF. Variable domain in full (rest from reference TRBV30 and TRBJ2-1): SQTIHQWPATLVQPVGSPLSLECTVEGTSNPNLYWYRQAAGRGLQLLFYSVGIGQISSEVPQNLSASRPQDRQFILSSKKLLLSDSGFYLCASGQGGDEQFFGPGTRLTVL.

The chain recombines TRBV27 with TRBJ1-1; maybe TRBD1 (5 bases). V lost 2 bases to trimming and J lost 5 bases, with 9 bases between them. Germline V gene sequence: CDR1 MNHEY, CDR2 SMNVEV (reference sequence). The CDR3 is made up of 13 amino acids. This CDR3 reads CASSLVRETEAFF. CDR3 DNA sequence: TGTGCCAGCAGTTTAGTCAGGGAAACTGAAGCTTTCTTT.

The table lists this clone with a few counts. This chain connects TRBV28 to TRBJ1-2; the match to TRBD1 covers 12 bases. V was clipped by 3 bases and J by 6 bases; unmatched bases: 11. The V gene's germline CDR1 is MDHEN and CDR2 SYDVKM. The CDR3 has 17 residues. In nucleotides, the CDR3 is TGTGCCAGCAGTTTCTACCTGACCGGGACAGGGGGCGATGGCTACACCTTC. It yields the protein CASSFYLTGTGGDGYTF.

The V and J genes are TRBV9 and TRBJ2-5, with 10 positions matching TRBD2. Germline V gives CDR1 SGDLS, CDR2 YYNGEE. CDR3 length equals 17 residues. V lost 3 bases, J lost 4 bases, and 12 bases stayed unmatched. CDR3 in amino acids: CASSGSSGSMTLETQYF. The CDR3 DNA sequence: TGTGCCAGCAGCGGATCTAGCGGGAGTATGACACTAGAGACCCAGTACTTC.

The chain couples TRBV28 to TRBJ2-1, with a possible D match to TRBD2 (6 bases). The V gene's germline CDR1 is MDHEN and CDR2 SYDVKM. Trimming cost V 7 bases and J 1 base, with 23 bases left between them. The CDR3 totals 18 residues. CDR3 nucleotides: TGTGCCAGCACTGCTCCGAGGATAGCGGCTTATTCCTACAATGAGCAGTTCTTC. This sequence encodes CASTAPRIAAYSYNEQFF.

This clone was observed a few times. The chain uses TRBV7-2 and TRBJ2-2; TRBD1 is a possible D gene (7 bases). The V gene lost 3 bases and the J gene lost 4 bases, with 15 bases spanning the gap. Per germline, CDR1 SGHTA and CDR2 FQGNSA. The CDR3 spans 16 residues. The CDR3 bases are TGTGCCAGCAGCTTCTTGGCAGGGGGGATCACCGGGGAGCTGTTTTTT. Translation: CASSFLAGGITGELFF.

The sample holds a few counts of this clone. V is TRBV4-2 and J is TRBJ2-7, with 8 bases lining up with TRBD2. Trimming cost V 6 bases and J 4 bases; bases outside gene matches: 11. The CDR3 has 15 amino acids. Germline V gene data show CDR1 as LGHNA and CDR2 as YNFKEQ. The CDR3 DNA reads TGTGCCAGCAGTTCCATAGCGGGATTGAGGTACGAGCAGTACTTC. It translates to CASSSIAGLRYEQYF.

The chain uses TRBV5-1 and TRBJ2-7, with D maybe TRBD2 (5 bases). The CDR3 covers 13 residues. V was trimmed by 5 bases and J by 0 bases, leaving 9 bases between them. Per the germline V gene, CDR1 is SGHRS and CDR2 is YFSETQ. CDR3 nucleotide sequence: TGCGCCAGCAGTACCGAGGGCTCCTACGAGCAGTACTTC. It translates to CASSTEGSYEQYF.

This clone came up a few times. The rearrangement joins TRBV7-2 to TRBJ2-1; 9 positions agree with TRBD2. V shed 0 bases, J shed 9 bases, and the junction held 6 bases outside the gene matches. The CDR3 runs to 15 residues. The germline gives CDR1 SGHTA, CDR2 FQGNSA. The CDR3, as DNA: TGTGCCAGCAGCTTAGCCAGGCGGGGGGGGTCTGAGCAGTTCTTC. Protein sequence: CASSLARRGGSEQFF.

This clone was found a few times. The rearrangement links TRBV7-9 to TRBJ1-2; D might be TRBD1 (5 bases). This CDR3 is 16 amino acids long. Germline assignment: CDR1 SEHNR and CDR2 FQNEAQ (reference sequence). Deletions cut 5 bases from V and 1 base from J, with 17 bases between. As DNA, the CDR3 is TGTGCCAGCAGCCAGCGGGCGCCAGGGAGTAACTATGGCTACACCTTC. Translating it yields CASSQRAPGSNYGYTF.

The chain is built from TRBV7-8 and TRBJ2-7, with D maybe TRBD1 (5 bases). V was trimmed by 1 base and J by 0 bases, leaving 7 bases between them. CDR3 length equals 14 residues. Germline V gene data show CDR1 as SGHVS and CDR2 as FQNEAQ. CDR3 sequence reads: CASSLGRGSYEQYF. The CDR3 bases are TGTGCCAGCAGCTTAGGTAGGGGCTCCTACGAGCAGTACTTC. The entire variable domain, with the rest obtained from reference TRBV7-8 and TRBJ2-7, is as follows: GAGVSQSPRYKVAKRGQDVALRCDPISGHVSLFWYQQALGQGPEFLTYFQNEAQLDKSGLPSDRFFAERPEGSVSTLKIQRTQQEDSAVYLCASSLGRGSYEQYFGPGTRLTVT.